This entry concerns a single T cell receptor beta chain. Its target is unknown. The read ends 3 residues before the CDR3 terminus; that terminus is restored from the germline J gene. These data originate in a study of Tregs in tolerant kidney transplant recipients. Study details: Related graft donors supplied nonmyeloablative bone marrow transplants, and mixed chimerism was transient. Notes on the study in general: Changing PCR primers prevented nucleotide comparison between some patients' samples. Tregs expanded with activated donor B cells seemed most donor-specific.

The repertoire was sequenced with immunoSEQ multiplex PCR; TCRdb's copy has only in-frame clones and lacks some. Reported are tens of thousands of clones; the ten largest clones contain more than 6.5%. The CDR3 sequence is 13 residues long. CDR1 is SGHTA and CDR2 is FQGNSA in the germline V gene. V shed 2 bases and J shed 12 bases, with 11 bases lying between them. The TCR was taken from a human donor who received a combined kidney and bone marrow transplant. V is TRBV7-2 and J is TRBJ1-6; weak D call: TRBD1 (5 bases). The sample consisted of CD8+ T cells from blood, taken before the transplant. CDR3 region: CASSLPTEIPLHF. Partial CDR3 DNA: TGTGCCAGCAGCTTACCGACAGAAATACCC. Based on the CDR3 plus reference TRBV7-2 and TRBJ1-6, the full variable domain is GAGVSQSPSNKVTEKGKDVELRCDPISGHTALYWYRQSLGQGLEFLIYFQGNSAPDKSGLPSDRFSAERTGGSVSTLTIQRTQQEDSAVYLCASSLPTEIPLHFGNGTRLTVT.